This TCR beta chain was recorded in a study of OX40 agonist ivuxolimab in advanced cancers. Study information: Patients got intravenous ivuxolimab at 0.01 to 10 mg/kg every 2 weeks. Hepatocellular carcinoma, melanoma, renal cell or head and neck cancer occurred in dose-escalation patients.

Only in-frame clones appear in the TCRdb table, and some are missing; sequencing was by immunoSEQ multiplex PCR. The sample contains more than 80,000 clones, approximately 87% of which appear only once. Germline CDR1 is SGHTA and CDR2 is FQGNSA. Trimming removed 0 bases at V and 2 bases at J, with 10 bases between. The CDR3 covers 15 residues. The sample consisted of CD4+ or CD8+ T cells sorted from blood, taken in a trial of the OX40 agonist ivuxolimab. The chain carries TRBV7-2 and TRBJ2-5; D might be TRBD2 (6 bases). The origin of this receptor is an adult with an advanced solid tumor such as melanoma, head and neck, liver or kidney cancer. In DNA, the CDR3 is TGTGCCAGCAGCTTAGCTGGAGGGGCTCAAGAGACCCAGTACTTC. Its translation is CASSLAGGAQETQYF.